Described below is a single T cell receptor (beta chain) sequence and its context. This clone showed up just once. No antigen is known for it. No per-base quality is available; no much larger clone lies one base away. Spanning cysteine to phenylalanine, the CDR3 consists of 16 amino acids. The sequence is cut down to CDR3 DNA, 48 bases in frame from base 1. CDR1 and CDR2 are read off the germline V gene as KGHSH and LQKENI. Compared with germline, V lacks 0 bases and J lacks 2 bases; bases without a gene match: 2. Donors were healthy HIV-negative adults with no recently reported acute infections or vaccinations. Only Caucasian adults living in Nashville, Tennessee, USA were represented among the donors. CD8 memory samples combined magnetically selected CD45RO+ cells with CCR7-negative CD45RA+ effector memory (TemRA) cells. Blood was obtained by leukapheresis, after which PBMCs were separated by Ficoll-Histopaque density gradient centrifugation and cryopreserved in liquid nitrogen vapor phase. Analytical flow cytometry was used to check the purity and quantity of every magnetically sorted T cell population. Each sorted fraction had its genomic DNA isolated and then quantified by UV absorbance on a Nanodrop 2000c.

Using the deep immunoSEQ assay, TCR CDR3 regions were amplified from genomic DNA by multiplex PCR. Extracted genomic DNA from each cell subset was distributed evenly across all wells of several immunoSEQ 96-well plates, and each plate was treated as a replicate. Each replicate PCR for sorted subsets received around 200 ng genomic DNA, equal to 30,000 or so T cell genomes. The purified libraries were quantified using a Qubit 3.0 fluorometer, sized with a Bioanalyzer 2100, and then quantified again using the KAPA Library Quantification kit. A separate single-read 150-cycle Illumina NextSeq 550 flow cell was used to sequence each immunoSEQ 96-well plate. In the paper's pipeline: The immunoSEQ output contained only junctional sequences without quality scores, so filtering could not match that applied to full-length reads. Sequences were annotated with PyIR, a Python wrapper for IgBLAST v1.9, and V/J genes and CDR3 were assigned using IMGT germline references. Reads were filtered out if the reads had weak V/J assignments (E-value above 1e-6), no CDR3, stop codons, out-of-frame junctions, or ambiguous translated residues. V3J clonotypes were defined as sequences sharing the same inferred V gene, J gene, and CDR3 amino acid sequence. Percentage overlap between repertoires was calculated by dividing the number of shared unique clonotypes by the size of the smaller repertoire. RTK rarefaction, the Chao1 estimator, and Recon v2.1 estimates of unobserved clonotypes were used to assess repertoire richness. Generation probabilities for all TCRbeta clonotypes obtained by the gDNA method from several donors were computed using OLGA. Here the immuneACCESS table is served through TCRdb, limited to in-frame sequences with V and J called. Missing clones are a known gap in these copies; in checked studies unresolved V genes cover under half, and the rest lacks a known reason. The DNA gave D and trimming, while V, J and clone size come from that table. The sample table lists about 690,000 clones, 90% of them with a count of one. Jointly, the top ten make up 34% of the sample.

The data stem from a study of shared clonotypes between healthy human individuals (TCRdb year 2020). Study-level background: A few men and two women, aged 18 to 49 years, made up the cohort. For each donor, CD4 naive and CD4 memory were each given three plates, CD8 naive was given two plates, and CD8 memory was given one plate. The study deeply sequenced blood TCR repertoires of five healthy adults to estimate repertoire size and the extent of clonotype sharing between individuals. Libraries were prepared and TCR repertoires were sequenced by different laboratories using diverse techniques, in order to increase sequencing depth and limit assay-specific biases. Each donor's leukapheresis produced roughly between roughly 0.85 and 10 billion PBMCs.

Paper-wide results and their limitations: Approximately 4.8% of naive CD4, 3% to 4% of naive CD8, 2% to 2.5% of memory CD4, and around 0.42% of memory CD8 clonotypes were shared across four donors. Incomplete sequencing was indicated by rarefaction of sorted-subset datasets, despite the large sequencing depth. Compared with non-shared clonotypes, the clonotypes found in all four sorted-subset donors had higher generation probabilities. Naive subsets generally had larger estimated clonotype richness than memory subsets. Only blood was sampled, and tissue TCR repertoires likely differ from those in blood. The small number of donors limited the genetic and exposure-history diversity represented. Pairwise subsampling led to the expectation that sequencing depth would affect the degree of clonotype sharing among donors.

The specimen sequenced was memory CD8+ T cells from PBMCs. The cell subset or site label corresponds to: CD45RO+ cells pooled with CCR7-negative TemRA cells. The TCR comes from a man between 18 and 29 years old in good health. Some clones in this sample may be carry-over from other donors' samples. The sequence links TRBV18 to TRBJ2-1; TRBD2 fits 9 bases in the junction. CDR3 protein: CASSPPRLAAYNEQFF. At the DNA level, the sequence is TGTGCCAGCTCACCACCGCGACTAGCGGCCTACAATGAGCAGTTCTTC.